What follows describes a single T cell receptor beta chain. This sample is part of a study of blood T cell repertoires in COVID-19. This CDR3 is built from 14 residues. Germline lookup yields CDR1 SGHDN and CDR2 FVKESK. V was clipped by 0 bases and J by 2 bases, with 7 bases between them. Original methodology: The authors estimated nucleated cell counts from reference gene primer amplification. Assay: immunoSEQ multiplex PCR; the TCRdb copy retains only in-frame clones and omits some. V, J and clone size reflect that table, while D and trimming were determined from the DNA. The table has 150,000 to 170,000 clones, about 85% seen once.

The rearrangement uses TRBV14 and TRBJ1-1; D is ambiguous. This clonotype was obtained from a man between 60 and 70 years old with COVID-19, enrolled during active disease. Specimen: peripheral blood. The CDR3 here is CASSQELTNTEAFF. The CDR3 bases are TGTGCCAGCAGCCAAGAATTGACAAACACTGAAGCTTTCTTT.